One sample yielded the 12 T cell receptor beta chains listed below, sequenced in a study of regulatory T cells in long-lasting Graves disease. The time point here: newly diagnosed GD, antithyroid drugs for less than 3 months. Generation of the TCR library employed RNA extracted from PBMCs. Assembly of TCR beta libraries relied on iRepertoire HTBI primers together with Arm-PCR of CDR3 regions. One entry per CDR3 protein results from TCRdb running MiXCR on the multiplex PCR reads. The table lists under 400,000 distinct CDR3 sequences, 16% of them singletons. This sample also appeared in a second study, on T cells in Graves' hyperthyroidism and ophthalmopathy.

The sequencing here drew on peripheral blood mononuclear cells (PBMCs), taken at new diagnosis, from a patient treated with antithyroid drugs. These receptors originate from a man in his forties with Graves disease.

This clonotype was detected many times. The chain recombines TRBV10-3 with TRBJ1-5, with D unresolved. V was pared by 3 bases and J by 9 bases, with 9 bases between. This CDR3 is 12 amino acids long. The germline V gene encodes CDR1 ENHRY and CDR2 SYGVKD. This chain's CDR3 is CAISDPKLPQHF. The CDR3 DNA reads as TGTGCCATCAGTGACCCAAAGCTGCCCCAGCATTTT.

The chain joins TRBV7-8 to TRBJ1-1; 8 positions match TRBD1. After removal of 4 bases from V and 2 bases from J, the junction contained 6 bases not matched to a gene. Germline V gives CDR1 SGHVS, CDR2 FQNEAQ. The CDR3 spans 15 residues. The CDR3 reads CASSSQGALNTEAFF. CDR3 DNA sequence: TGTGCCAGCAGCTCGCAGGGGGCTCTCAACACTGAAGCTTTCTTT.

At least ten counts were recorded for this clonotype. The CDR3 coding sequence is TGTGCCAGCAGTTTATGGGGACAGGGGGCCGGAGAGACCCAGTACTTC. This gives the protein CASSLWGQGAGETQYF. The rearrangement uses TRBV28 and TRBJ2-5, with 12 bases that match TRBD1. V lost 0 bases and J lost 4; bases outside the gene matches: 3. This CDR3 has 16 residues. CDR1 is MDHEN and CDR2 is SYDVKM in the germline V gene.

This chain joins TRBV30 and TRBJ1-4; D is perhaps TRBD1 (5 bases). CDR3 length equals 14 residues. V lost 0 bases and J 6 bases, leaving 11 bases between the germline ends. Germline V gene data show CDR1 as GTSNPN and CDR2 as SVGIG (reference sequence). CDR3 DNA sequence: TGTGCCTGGAGTGTAGGGGTAGAATATGAAAAACTGTTTTTT. Protein: CAWSVGVEYEKLFF.

This clonotype showed up many times. V gene TRBV6-5 combines with J gene TRBJ1-3; D is perhaps TRBD1 (5 bases). CDR1 MNHEY and CDR2 SVGAGI come from the germline V gene. Trimming took 2 bases from V and 4 from J, leaving 9 bases between them. This CDR3 spans 14 amino acids. This CDR3 reads CASSYRGRGNTIYF. CDR3 nucleotide sequence: TGTGCCAGCAGTTACAGGGGTAGAGGAAACACCATATATTTT.

At least ten counts were recorded for this clonotype. This chain joins TRBV2 and TRBJ2-3, with TRBD1 as a possible D gene (5 bases). Germline V CDR1 and CDR2: SNHLY, FYNNEI. The CDR3 is 11 amino acids. The CDR3: CAEGDTDTQYF. CDR3 DNA sequence: TGTGCGGAAGGGGACACAGATACGCAGTATTTT.

This clonotype was detected ten times or more. This chain uses TRBV15 with TRBJ2-3; possibly TRBD1 for D (6 bases). The CDR3 loop spans 16 amino acids. V gave up 3 bases and J gave up 2 bases, with 15 bases separating them. Germline V CDR1 and CDR2: LNHNV, YYDKDF (reference sequence). The CDR3: CATSSGTIRDTDTQYF. In DNA, the CDR3 is TGTGCCACCAGCAGCGGGACAATAAGGGACACAGATACGCAGTATTTT.

The chain employs TRBV6-2 or TRBV6-3 and TRBJ1-2; 10 bases match TRBD1. Trimming cost V 9 bases and J 4 bases; bases outside gene matches: 14. This CDR3 has 16 residues. Germline V lookup: CDR1 MNHEY, CDR2 SVGEGT. The CDR3 reads CASLPGDRGPIYGYTF. CDR3 coding DNA: TGTGCCAGTTTACCGGGGGACAGGGGACCGATCTATGGCTACACCTTC.

In nucleotides, the CDR3 is TGTGCCAGCAGTTTAGCTCTAGCGAGTACCGGGGAGCTGTTTTTT. Translation gives CASSLALASTGELFF. This rearrangement joins TRBV12-3 or TRBV12-4 to TRBJ2-2; a possible D gene is TRBD2 (6 bases). The CDR3 totals 15 residues. With 0 bases removed from V and 5 bases from J, the gap between germline ends came to 10 bases.

The sample holds a few counts of this clonotype. The chain employs TRBV18 and TRBJ1-5; a possible D gene is TRBD1 (5 bases). Deletions cut 8 bases from V and 3 bases from J, with 14 bases between. The germline gives CDR1 KGHSH, CDR2 LQKENI. The CDR3 extends over 14 amino acids. The CDR3 DNA reads TGTGCCAGCACACTATCAGGGATCAATCAGCCCCAGCATTTT. Translating it yields CASTLSGINQPQHF.

This clonotype appeared a few times. The J gene is TRBJ1-2, the V gene TRBV29-1; D might be TRBD1 (5 bases). This CDR3 spans 14 amino acids. Germline assignment: CDR1 SQVTM and CDR2 ANQGSEA. V shed 5 bases and J shed 4 bases, with 17 bases lying between them. The CDR3 is CSVPISGLRYGYTF. The CDR3 DNA reads TGCAGCGTTCCTATATCAGGGTTACGCTATGGCTACACCTTC.

The gene calls are TRBV7-3 and TRBJ2-5; D unresolved. The CDR3 covers 16 residues. V was cut by 3 bases and J by 1 base, with 15 bases left in between. From germline, CDR1 is SGHTA and CDR2 FQGTGA. Here the CDR3 reads CASSFRAGASQETQYF. CDR3 bases: TGTGCCAGCAGCTTTAGGGCAGGCGCCTCCCAAGAGACCCAGTACTTC.